This TCR beta chain was captured by sequencing in a study of spatial heterogeneity in lung cancer. Study context: Counts of TCR transcripts in tumor regions correlated strongly with a T cell module score (derived from matched bulk RNA-seq). Study results and caveats: In tumor T cells, estimated coverage reached around 7% for alpha chains and approximately 14% for beta chains. The study found that expanded intratumoral alpha and beta TCR counts tracked tumor mutation counts.

The time point: sample taken at primary tumor resection. Whole RNA, which was extracted from tumor, nontumor lung tissue or frozen PBMC, was sequenced without any cell sorting. This clonotype was seen a handful of times. The antigen remains undetermined. TCR cDNA molecules each had a unique molecular identifier. TCRdb ran MiXCR on the 5' RACE reads and lists one entry per CDR3 protein. The table shows about 10,000 distinct CDR3 sequences, with around half occurring only once. This CDR3 is built from 14 residues. The V gene end was trimmed by 3 bases and the J gene end by 5 bases; junction bases not matched to a gene: 3.

The chain joins TRBV12-3 or TRBV12-4 to TRBJ2-1; 8 nucleotides match TRBD2. The receptor's source is a female donor with early-stage non-small cell lung cancer. Material: lung tumor tissue, obtained at surgery. This CDR3 is CASSLGTSHNEQFF. CDR3 in DNA: TGTGCCAGCAGTTTGGGGACTAGTCACAATGAGCAGTTCTTC.